A single sample gave rise to the 23 T cell receptor beta chains below, sequenced in a study of CD8 T cells in Susac syndrome. With random hexamers, 0.5 to 1 ug RNA was reverse transcribed. One entry per CDR3 protein, called by TCRdb with MiXCR from the immunoSEQ multiplex PCR reads. This sample has roughly 200,000 distinct CDR3 sequences, with about 94% found just once. Input material: CD4+ T cells from PBMCs. These receptors were collected from a human donor with multiple sclerosis.

The V call is TRBV9, the J call TRBJ2-7; a weak D match, TRBD2 (7 bases). Germline V gene lookup returns CDR1 SGDLS and CDR2 YYNGEE. V was trimmed by 4 bases and J by 0 bases, leaving 17 bases between them. The CDR3 loop spans 16 amino acids. CDR3 nucleotides: TGTGCCAGCAGCCCCCTGGTAGGGGGGGGCTCCTACGAGCAGTACTTC. It specifies CASSPLVGGGSYEQYF.

This sequence joins TRBV29-1 and TRBJ2-3; 11 positions match TRBD2. The germline gives CDR1 SQVTM, CDR2 ANQGSEA. This CDR3 has 15 residues. V was clipped by 7 bases and J by 3 bases; unmatched bases: 9. CDR3 DNA: TGCAGCGCTGCTGCGACTAGCGGGGCGACAGATACGCAGTATTTT. Amino acid sequence: CSAAATSGATDTQYF.

V and J are TRBV4-2 and TRBJ1-2, with 8 bases matching TRBD1. Germline loops: CDR1 LGHNA, CDR2 YNFKEQ. The CDR3 sequence is 17 residues long. V lost 1 base and J lost 2; bases outside the gene matches: 9. The CDR3 DNA reads TGTGCCAGCAGCCAAGCCGGACGGAGGACAGGGAACTATGGCTACACCTTC. It is translated as CASSQAGRRTGNYGYTF.

The J gene is TRBJ1-5, the V gene TRBV2; TRBD1 might be the D (6 bases). This CDR3 has 14 residues. Germline V gene lookup returns CDR1 SNHLY and CDR2 FYNNEI. Deletions cut 3 bases from V and 8 bases from J, with 14 bases between. This chain's CDR3 is CASSERQGIEPQHF. The CDR3 DNA reads as TGTGCCAGCAGTGAGCGGCAGGGGATCGAGCCCCAGCATTTT.

The genes are TRBV18 and TRBJ1-2; D uncertain. The germline V gene encodes CDR1 KGHSH and CDR2 LQKENI. The V end lost 2 bases, the J end lost 3 bases, and 7 bases lay between the germline ends. The CDR3 spans 13 residues. This CDR3 is CASSPGKDYGYTF. The DNA of the CDR3 is TGTGCCAGCTCACCAGGAAAGGACTATGGCTACACCTTC. Together with reference TRBV18 and TRBJ1-2, the CDR3 gives the full variable domain: NAGVMQNPRHLVRRRGQEARLRCSPMKGHSHVYWYRQLPEEGLKFMVYLQKENIIDESGMPKERFSAEFPKEGPSILRIQQVVRGDSAAYFCASSPGKDYGYTFGSGTRLTVV.

This clonotype came up once. The V call is TRBV6-2 or TRBV6-3, the J call TRBJ1-5; 10 nucleotides align to TRBD1. Trimming at V came to 4 bases and at J to 3 bases, leaving 6 bases not matched to a gene. CDR1 is MNHEY, CDR2 SVGEGT, per germline. The CDR3 has 16 amino acids. Written as DNA, the CDR3 is TGTGCCAGCAGTTCCGGGACAGGGGTGACCAATCAGCCCCAGCATTTT. Translation: CASSSGTGVTNQPQHF.

V and J are TRBV28 and TRBJ1-2, with D hard to call. This CDR3 is 13 amino acids long. V shed 3 bases and J shed 7 bases, with 12 bases lying between them. Per the germline V gene, CDR1 is MDHEN and CDR2 is SYDVKM. CDR3 protein: CASSLGGRSGYTF. The CDR3 DNA is TGTGCCAGCAGTTTGGGAGGTAGAAGTGGCTACACCTTC.

The chain employs TRBV29-1 and TRBJ2-3, with 9 nucleotides matching TRBD1. The CDR3 is 14 amino acids. Unmatched junction bases numbered 5, after V lost 3 bases and J lost 4 bases. Germline assignment: CDR1 SQVTM and CDR2 ANQGSEA. CDR3 DNA: TGCAGCGTTGATTGGGGACAGGGAGCAGATACGCAGTATTTT. Protein product: CSVDWGQGADTQYF.

This clonotype has a handful of counts. Here the CDR3 DNA reads TGTGCCAGCTCCCCATCCACCAGCACAGATACGCAGTATTTT. Its translation: CASSPSTSTDTQYF. This chain connects TRBV18 to TRBJ2-3; D unresolved. Germline V gives CDR1 KGHSH, CDR2 LQKENI. Trimming shortened V by 6 bases and J by 0 bases, and 10 bases separated the two germline ends. CDR3 length equals 14 residues.

The chain uses TRBV7-2 and TRBJ2-5; no clear D gene. V was cut by 1 base and J by 5 bases, with 17 bases left in between. The CDR3 has 16 residues. Germline V gene sequence: CDR1 SGHTA, CDR2 FQGNSA. DNA of the CDR3: TGTGCCAGCAGCTTAGATTTAAGAGACACGGTTGAGACCCAGTACTTC. This gives the protein CASSLDLRDTVETQYF. Combining the CDR3 with reference TRBV7-2 and TRBJ2-5 gives the whole variable domain GAGVSQSPSNKVTEKGKDVELRCDPISGHTALYWYRQSLGQGLEFLIYFQGNSAPDKSGLPSDRFSAERTGGSVSTLTIQRTQQEDSAVYLCASSLDLRDTVETQYFGPGTRLLVL.

The chain has TRBV30 and TRBJ1-6, with 10 bases identical to TRBD1. V gave up 3 bases and J gave up 9 bases; unmatched junction bases: 5. This CDR3 comprises 14 residues. Per the germline V gene, CDR1 is GTSNPN and CDR2 is SVGIG (reference sequence). Here the CDR3 DNA reads TGTGCCTGGAGCTCGACAGGGGGCTTTTCACCCCTCCACTTT. Translating it yields CAWSSTGGFSPLHF.

The V call is TRBV20-1, the J call TRBJ2-5; D is perhaps TRBD2 (5 bases). CDR1 is DFQATT and CDR2 is SNEGSKA in the germline V gene (reference sequence). This CDR3 has 13 residues. Between the trimmed V and J ends, which lost 1 base and 5 bases, there was a span of 11 bases. The CDR3 DNA reads as TGCAGTGCTAGAGTGTCGGGATCGGAGACCCAGTACTTC. This encodes CSARVSGSETQYF.

This rearrangement joins TRBV3-1 to TRBJ1-2, with no clear D. V was shortened by 0 bases and J by 7 bases, with 12 bases between the two germline ends. CDR3 length: 14 residues. The V gene's germline CDR1 is LGHDT and CDR2 YNNKEL (reference sequence). CDR3 region: CASSQDYFPGGYTF. The CDR3 DNA is TGTGCCAGCAGCCAAGATTACTTTCCGGGTGGCTACACCTTC. Based on the CDR3 plus reference TRBV3-1 and TRBJ1-2, the full variable domain is DTAVSQTPKYLVTQMGNDKSIKCEQNLGHDTMYWYKQDSKKFLKIMFSYNNKELIINETVPNRFSPKSPDKAHLNLHINSLELGDSAVYFCASSQDYFPGGYTFGSGTRLTVV.

This rearrangement joins TRBV20-1 to TRBJ2-1; 9 bases are a match to TRBD2. The V gene's germline CDR1 is DFQATT and CDR2 SNEGSKA (reference sequence). Germline trimming cut 6 bases from V and 3 bases from J; bases unmatched to any gene: 6. The CDR3 consists of 14 residues. For the CDR3, the DNA is TGCAGTGCCCCCTCTAGCGGGGACTACAATGAGCAGTTCTTC. Encoded protein: CSAPSSGDYNEQFF.

The chain recombines TRBV5-1 with TRBJ2-7; D is tentatively TRBD1 or TRBD2 (5 bases each). CDR1 and CDR2 (germline): SGHRS, YFSETQ. The germline V and J ends were trimmed by 4 bases and 2 bases, with 19 bases remaining between them. The CDR3 has 16 residues. This CDR3 is CASSPGLSLATYEQYF. DNA for the CDR3: TGCGCCAGCAGCCCGGGGCTTAGCTTAGCCACCTACGAGCAGTACTTC.

The genes are TRBV3-1 and TRBJ2-2; D remains unclear. Deletions cut 1 base from V and 8 bases from J, with 8 bases between. Germline CDR1 is LGHDT and CDR2 is YNNKEL (reference sequence). The CDR3 length is 13 residues. CDR3 sequence (DNA): TGTGCCAGCAGCCAAGCCCGTGAAGGGGAGCTGTTTTTT. Amino acids: CASSQAREGELFF.

V and J are TRBV12-3 or TRBV12-4 and TRBJ1-2; D is possibly TRBD1 (5 bases). V was cut by 8 bases and J by 6 bases, with 7 bases left in between. The CDR3 runs 10 residues. CDR3 residues: CASWGDGYTF. The CDR3 coding sequence is TGTGCCAGCTGGGGGGATGGCTACACCTTC.

The V and J genes are TRBV11-1 and TRBJ2-1; 11 nucleotides align to TRBD2. Germline V CDR1 and CDR2: SGHAT, FQDESV (reference sequence). V lost 3 bases and J lost 9; bases outside the gene matches: 7. The CDR3 has 15 amino acids. The CDR3 nucleotides are TGTGCCAGCAGCTTTGGGACTAGCGGTCGGAGTGAGCAGTTCTTC. Translated: CASSFGTSGRSEQFF.

The rearrangement links TRBV20-1 to TRBJ2-1; D uncertain. The CDR3 loop spans 10 amino acids. From germline, CDR1 is DFQATT and CDR2 SNEGSKA (reference sequence). The V end was cut by 6 bases, the J end by 6 bases, with 6 bases between. The CDR3 DNA is TGCAGTGCCACCCCCAATGAGCAGTTCTTC. Its protein product is CSATPNEQFF.

The chain is built from TRBV29-1 and TRBJ2-2; D not certain. Trimming cost V 1 base and J 1 base, with 10 bases left between them. This CDR3 is built from 15 residues. Germline values: CDR1 SQVTM, CDR2 ANQGSEA. The CDR3 here is CSVEASPGNTGELFF. CDR3 nucleotide sequence: TGCAGCGTTGAAGCCTCGCCGGGGAACACCGGGGAGCTGTTTTTT.

CDR3: CASGETGVNTGELFF. CDR3 sequence (DNA): TGTGCTAGTGGAGAGACAGGGGTCAACACCGGGGAGCTGTTTTTT. The chain is built from TRBV12-5 and TRBJ2-2; TRBD1 matches 8 bases. Germline V gives CDR1 LGHNT, CDR2 FRNRAP. Trimming removed 6 bases from V and 2 bases from J; junction bases left unmatched: 5. CDR3 size: 15 residues.

The rearrangement links TRBV15 to TRBJ2-5; maybe TRBD1 (5 bases). Trimming pared 0 bases from V and 5 bases from J, leaving 7 bases between. The CDR3 sequence is 13 residues long. In germline, CDR1 is LNHNV, CDR2 YYDKDF (reference sequence). CDR3 in amino acids: CATSRDPGETQYF. The CDR3 DNA is TGTGCCACCAGCAGAGATCCAGGGGAGACCCAGTACTTC.

This clonotype was observed a single time. J is TRBJ1-4 and V is TRBV2; D ambiguous. The CDR3 is 11 residues long. Germline CDR1 SNHLY, CDR2 FYNNEI. Trimming took off 7 bases at V and 8 bases at J, with 8 bases between the two ends. In DNA form, the CDR3 reads TGTGCCAGCACTGGACGCGAAAAACTGTTTTTT. Protein: CASTGREKLFF.